Presented here are 6 T cell receptor beta chains from one specimen sequenced in a study of blood T cells in healthy people across ages. Through a sample-barcoded 5' primer and a J-beta primer mix, a second PCR was run for about 6 to 11 cycles. From the 5' RACE reads, TCRdb called clonotypes with MiXCR, one entry per CDR3 protein. The data contain over 1.5 million distinct CDR3 sequences, around 50% of them singletons. The source material was blood. The receptors come from a woman aged 40 to 50 in good health.

CDR3 loop: CASSGKELFF. CDR3 sequence (DNA): TGTGCCAGCAGCGGGAAGGAGCTGTTTTTT. The chain is built from TRBV5-5 and TRBJ2-2, with D unresolved. The V and J ends lost 4 bases and 10 bases respectively, with 5 bases between them. CDR3 length equals 10 residues. In germline, CDR1 is SGHKS, CDR2 YYEKEE (reference sequence).

The chain joins TRBV6-1 to TRBJ2-5, with D perhaps assigned TRBD1 or TRBD2 (5 bases each). Trimming removed 3 bases at V and 11 bases at J, with 19 bases between. Germline V gives CDR1 MNHNS, CDR2 SASEGT. The CDR3 totals 14 residues. This CDR3 is CASSDRDLLGEQYF. CDR3 in DNA: TGTGCCAGCAGTGATAGGGACCTCCTGGGAGAGCAGTACTTC.

This clonotype was picked up a small number of times. V usage is TRBV5-1 and J usage is TRBJ2-3, with D perhaps matching TRBD1 (6 bases). This CDR3 comprises 15 residues. Germline V gene lookup returns CDR1 SGHRS and CDR2 YFSETQ. Trimming took off 0 bases at V and 5 bases at J, with 13 bases between the two ends. CDR3 protein: CASSLVRGAEDTQYF. CDR3 sequence (DNA): TGCGCCAGCAGCTTGGTCAGGGGCGCGGAAGATACGCAGTATTTT.

This CDR3 reads CASSFAPSLAGDEQFF. The CDR3 DNA reads as TGTGCCAGCAGCTTTGCCCCCTCACTAGCGGGGGATGAGCAGTTCTTC. V gene TRBV7-9 combines with J gene TRBJ2-1, with 11 positions matching TRBD2. CDR3 length equals 16 residues. J was trimmed by 8 bases and V by 3 bases; bases with no gene match: 9. Germline CDR1 is SEHNR and CDR2 is FQNEAQ (reference sequence).

This clonotype occurred a few times. The chain carries TRBV6-5 and TRBJ2-4; D call uncertain. The V gene lost 8 bases and the J gene lost 8 bases, with 7 bases spanning the gap. Looked up from germline, CDR1 is MNHEY and CDR2 is SVGAGI. The length of the CDR3 is 10 residues. The CDR3: CASGRDIQYF. The CDR3 DNA sequence: TGTGCCAGCGGAAGGGACATTCAGTACTTC.

The V call is TRBV7-2, the J call TRBJ1-2, with TRBD1 matching 7 bases. This CDR3 has 15 amino acids. Trimming at V came to 2 bases and at J to 7 bases, leaving 10 bases not matched to a gene. Germline values: CDR1 SGHTA, CDR2 FQGNSA. CDR3 protein: CASSLSVVTGTGYTF. For the CDR3, the DNA is TGTGCCAGCAGCTTAAGCGTGGTGACAGGGACTGGCTACACCTTC.